The source of this TCR beta chain is a study of blood T cells in healthy people across ages. PCR was performed a second time for about 6 to 11 cycles using a sample-barcoded 5' primer and a J-beta primer mix. All samples yielded 2.5 million or more CDR3-containing paired-end reads. MiXCR, run by TCRdb on the 5' RACE reads, gives a single entry per CDR3 protein. The sample has around 1,500,000 distinct CDR3 sequences, 25% to 30% seen once. CDR3 length equals 15 residues. CDR1 and CDR2 from the germline V gene are MNHNS and SASEGT. V was clipped by 1 base and J by 5 bases; unmatched bases: 6. This clonotype appeared a few times.

This receptor was obtained from a woman in her 30s in good health. The sample was blood. The chain employs TRBV6-1 and TRBJ2-7; 9 nucleotides line up with TRBD2. The CDR3 is CASSEGLAGRHEQYF. In nucleotides, the CDR3 is TGTGCCAGCAGTGAAGGTCTAGCGGGACGACACGAGCAGTACTTC.